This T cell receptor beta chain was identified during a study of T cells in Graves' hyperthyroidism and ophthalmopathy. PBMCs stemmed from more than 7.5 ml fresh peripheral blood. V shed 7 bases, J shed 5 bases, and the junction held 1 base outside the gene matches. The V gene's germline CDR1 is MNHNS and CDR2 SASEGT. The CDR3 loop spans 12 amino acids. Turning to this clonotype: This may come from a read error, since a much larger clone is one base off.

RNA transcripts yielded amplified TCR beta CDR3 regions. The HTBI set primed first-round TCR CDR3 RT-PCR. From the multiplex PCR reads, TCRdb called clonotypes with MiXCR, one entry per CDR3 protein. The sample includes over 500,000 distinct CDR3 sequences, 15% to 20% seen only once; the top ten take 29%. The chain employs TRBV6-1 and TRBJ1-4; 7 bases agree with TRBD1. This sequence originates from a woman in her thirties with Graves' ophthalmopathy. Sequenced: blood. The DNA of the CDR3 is TGTGCCAGCAAGGACAGGAATGAAAAACTGTTTTTT. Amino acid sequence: CASKDRNEKLFF.